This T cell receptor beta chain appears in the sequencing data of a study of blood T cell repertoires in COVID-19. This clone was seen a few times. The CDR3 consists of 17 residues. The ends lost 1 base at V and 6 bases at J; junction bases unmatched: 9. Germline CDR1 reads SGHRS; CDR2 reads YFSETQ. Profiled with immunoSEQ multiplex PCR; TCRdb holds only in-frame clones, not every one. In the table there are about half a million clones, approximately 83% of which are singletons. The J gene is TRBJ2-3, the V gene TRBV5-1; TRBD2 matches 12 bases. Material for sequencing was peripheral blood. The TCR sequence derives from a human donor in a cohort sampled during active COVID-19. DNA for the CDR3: TGCGCCAGCAGCTTGCCCCTAGCGGGAGGGCTTGGGGATACGCAGTATTTT. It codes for CASSLPLAGGLGDTQYF.